This TCR beta chain came from a study of naive and memory T cell subsets. General observations from the study: Clonotypes here are unpaired alpha or beta chain sequences.

This clonotype has just a few counts. The antigen is not known. The beta constant-region primer was an equimolar mix of two oligonucleotides covering TRBC1 and TRBC2. TCRdb reprocessed the UMI-ligation and nested PCR reads with MiXCR, giving one entry per CDR3 protein. The data hold approximately 140,000 distinct CDR3 sequences, with approximately 15% observed a single time. The CDR3 is made up of 16 amino acids. Germline V lookup: CDR1 SGHNT, CDR2 YENEEA. Deletions cut 1 base from V and 3 bases from J, with 15 bases between. The chain couples TRBV11-3 to TRBJ1-1; D unresolved. The sequenced material came from naive CD4+ T cells from blood. The receptor was derived from a human donor in good health. This chain's CDR3 is CASSLVPIDKDTEAFF. The CDR3 bases are TGTGCCAGCAGCTTAGTTCCTATAGATAAGGACACTGAAGCTTTCTTT.